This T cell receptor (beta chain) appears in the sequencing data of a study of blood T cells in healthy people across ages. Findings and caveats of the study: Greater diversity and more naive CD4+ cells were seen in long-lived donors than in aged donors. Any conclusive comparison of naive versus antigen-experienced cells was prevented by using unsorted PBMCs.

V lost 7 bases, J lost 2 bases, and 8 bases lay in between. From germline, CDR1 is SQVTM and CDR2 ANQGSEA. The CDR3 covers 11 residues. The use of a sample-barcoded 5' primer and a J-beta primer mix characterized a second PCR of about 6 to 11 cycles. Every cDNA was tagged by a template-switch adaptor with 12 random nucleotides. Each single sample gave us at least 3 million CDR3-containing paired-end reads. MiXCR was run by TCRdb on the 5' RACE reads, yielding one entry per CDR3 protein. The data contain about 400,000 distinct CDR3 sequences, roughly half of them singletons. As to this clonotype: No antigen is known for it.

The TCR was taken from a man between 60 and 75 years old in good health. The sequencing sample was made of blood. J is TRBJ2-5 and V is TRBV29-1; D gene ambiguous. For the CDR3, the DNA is TGCAGCGGTGGGTTTCAAGAGACCCAGTACTTC. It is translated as CSGGFQETQYF. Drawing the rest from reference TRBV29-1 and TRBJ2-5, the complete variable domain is SAVISQKPSRDICQRGTSLTIQCQVDSQVTMMFWYRQQPGQSLTLIATANQGSEATYESGFVIDKFPISRPNLTFSTLTVSNMSPEDSSIYLCSGGFQETQYFGPGTRLLVL.